What follows are 27 T cell receptor beta chains derived from one specimen sequenced in a study of blood T cell repertoires in COVID-19. Method: immunoSEQ multiplex PCR; TCRdb's copy keeps in-frame clones and lacks some. The table records over 250,000 clones, 80% to 90% of them present only once. Sequencing was performed on peripheral blood. These receptors all stem from a woman aged 45-60 years with acute or convalescent COVID-19.

The J gene is TRBJ1-1, the V gene TRBV5-4; no firm D call. There are 12 residues in the CDR3. The V and J ends lost 5 bases and 0 bases respectively, with 5 bases between them. The germline CDR1 and CDR2 sequences are SGHNT and YYREEE (reference sequence). The CDR3 sequence: CASRSVNTEAFF. CDR3 nucleotide sequence: TGTGCCAGCAGGAGTGTGAACACTGAAGCTTTCTTT.

V usage is TRBV5-1 and J usage is TRBJ2-3; TRBD2 matches 7 bases. With V trimmed by 2 bases and J by 6 bases, 3 bases remained unmatched. Germline CDR1 is SGHRS and CDR2 is YFSETQ. The length of the CDR3 is 13 residues. Written as DNA, the CDR3 is TGCGCCAGCAGCTTACAAGCGGGGGATACGCAGTATTTT. Protein: CASSLQAGDTQYF. The full variable domain, completed using reference TRBV5-1 and TRBJ2-3, is KAGVTQTPRYLIKTRGQQVTLSCSPISGHRSVSWYQQTPGQGLQFLFEYFSETQRNKGNFPGRFSGRQFSNSRSEMNVSTLELGDSALYLCASSLQAGDTQYFGPGTRLTVL.

This chain links TRBV18 with TRBJ1-3; D gene unclear. Trimming removed 6 bases at V and 0 bases at J, with 18 bases between. Per germline, CDR1 KGHSH and CDR2 LQKENI. CDR3 length: 17 amino acids. The CDR3 loop reads CASSPSTALSSGNTIYF. The CDR3 DNA reads TGTGCCAGCTCTCCTTCTACTGCCCTCTCCTCTGGAAACACCATATATTTT.

The chain carries TRBV19 and TRBJ1-1; 8 bases align to TRBD1. This CDR3 region has 14 residues. The V segment lost 5 bases and the J segment 4 bases; nucleotides outside the gene matches: 6. CDR1 is LNHDA and CDR2 is SQIVND in the germline V gene (reference sequence). CDR3 in DNA: TGTGCCAGTAGTGACAGGGGCCGGGGCACTGAAGCTTTCTTT. It yields the protein CASSDRGRGTEAFF.

The rearrangement links TRBV24-1 to TRBJ2-1, with a possible D match to TRBD2 (6 bases). This CDR3 is 16 amino acids long. Looked up from germline, CDR1 is KGHDR and CDR2 is SFDVKD. Trimming took off 3 bases at V and 3 bases at J, with 14 bases between the two ends. The CDR3, as DNA: TGTGCCACCAGTGATCAAAGGGACTTTAGCTACAATGAGCAGTTCTTC. As protein: CATSDQRDFSYNEQFF.

This chain connects TRBV9 to TRBJ2-2, with D perhaps matching TRBD2 (5 bases). The CDR3 contains 15 residues. CDR1 SGDLS and CDR2 YYNGEE come from the germline V gene. With 4 bases removed from V and 0 bases from J, the gap between germline ends came to 10 bases. CDR3 amino acids: CASSPPGANTGELFF. CDR3 nucleotides: TGTGCCAGCAGCCCGCCCGGGGCGAACACCGGGGAGCTGTTTTTT.

Written as DNA, the CDR3 is TGTGCCAGCAGTCCAGGGGGTTACGAGCAGTACTTC. Amino acids: CASSPGGYEQYF. The chain recombines TRBV12-3 or TRBV12-4 with TRBJ2-7; 7 nucleotides agree with TRBD1. V was clipped by 5 bases and J by 4 bases; unmatched bases: 2. This CDR3 spans 12 amino acids.

The gene calls are TRBV28 and TRBJ1-6, with a tentative D call TRBD1 (6 bases). Trimming took 7 bases from V and 8 from J, leaving 18 bases between them. The CDR3 loop spans 15 amino acids. CDR1 is MDHEN, CDR2 SYDVKM, per germline. The CDR3: CASITFTGPDSPLHF. CDR3 bases: TGTGCCAGCATCACCTTCACAGGGCCCGATTCACCCCTCCACTTT.

J is TRBJ2-1 and V is TRBV28; 12 nucleotides align to TRBD2. This CDR3 is built from 17 residues. J gave up 7 bases and V 5 bases, and 12 bases lay outside the gene matches. Germline lookup yields CDR1 MDHEN and CDR2 SYDVKM. The CDR3 is CASSLAGLAGMGNEQFF. In DNA form, the CDR3 reads TGTGCCAGCAGTCTTGCCGGACTAGCGGGGATGGGAAATGAGCAGTTCTTC.

CDR3 sequence: CATSRAGTGGLAFF. In nucleotides, the CDR3 is TGTGCCACCAGCAGAGCAGGTACAGGGGGCCTGGCTTTCTTT. The chain combines TRBV15 with TRBJ1-1, with TRBD1 matching over 9 bases. Germline CDR1 reads LNHNV; CDR2 reads YYDKDF (reference sequence). This CDR3 is 14 amino acids long. The V segment lost 1 base and the J segment 11 bases; nucleotides outside the gene matches: 8. The full variable domain, its missing parts supplied by reference TRBV15 and TRBJ1-1, is DAMVIQNPRYQVTQFGKPVTLSCSQTLNHNVMYWYQQKSSQAPKLLFHYYDKDFNNEADTPDNFQSRRPNTSFCFLDIRSPGLGDTAMYLCATSRAGTGGLAFFGQGTRLTVV.

The chain carries TRBV7-2 and TRBJ2-7; a weak D match, TRBD2 (6 bases). The CDR3 extends over 15 amino acids. V was clipped by 4 bases and J by 4 bases, with 17 bases between them. Germline V lookup: CDR1 SGHTA, CDR2 FQGNSA. CDR3 residues: CASSYAGAGLYEQYF. CDR3 bases: TGTGCCAGCAGCTACGCCGGGGCGGGGCTTTACGAGCAGTACTTC. Drawing the rest from reference TRBV7-2 and TRBJ2-7, the complete variable domain is GAGVSQSPSNKVTEKGKDVELRCDPISGHTALYWYRQSLGQGLEFLIYFQGNSAPDKSGLPSDRFSAERTGGSVSTLTIQRTQQEDSAVYLCASSYAGAGLYEQYFGPGTRLTVT.

This chain uses TRBV24-1 with TRBJ2-1, with 9 nucleotides matching TRBD2. Germline CDR1 reads KGHDR; CDR2 reads SFDVKD. The V and J ends lost 0 bases and 4 bases, in that order; junction bases with no gene match: 6. The CDR3 totals 17 residues. DNA of the CDR3: TGTGCCACCAGTGATTTGAAACCGGGACTAGCTTACAATGAGCAGTTCTTC. This gives the protein CATSDLKPGLAYNEQFF.

V is TRBV12-3 or TRBV12-4 and J is TRBJ1-1, with D unresolved. This CDR3 is built from 12 residues. With 5 bases removed from V and 2 bases from J, the gap between germline ends came to 6 bases. In DNA form, the CDR3 reads TGTGCCAGCAGTAAGACAAACACTGAAGCTTTCTTT. Its protein product is CASSKTNTEAFF.

This clone appeared a few times. The chain links TRBV9 to TRBJ1-3; no clear D gene. The CDR3 has 14 amino acids. Trimming left V 10 bases short and J 1 base short, with 15 bases between. Germline CDR1 SGDLS, CDR2 YYNGEE. The CDR3 protein is CAPPIRRSGNTIYF. CDR3 in DNA: TGTGCCCCACCCATCCGTCGGTCTGGAAACACCATATATTTT.

The CDR3 DNA is TGTGCCAGCTCACCACCAGAGGGGGACAGTAACTATGGCTACACCTTC. Translation gives CASSPPEGDSNYGYTF. The rearrangement uses TRBV18 and TRBJ1-2, with TRBD1 matching over 7 bases. Germline V gene data show CDR1 as KGHSH and CDR2 as LQKENI. The CDR3 runs 16 residues. V trimming: 0 bases; J trimming: 1 base; junction bases outside the gene matches: 5.

The rearrangement links TRBV27 to TRBJ2-5; no clear D. Per germline, CDR1 MNHEY and CDR2 SMNVEV (reference sequence). V was cut by 6 bases and J by 1 base, with 12 bases left in between. This CDR3 comprises 14 residues. The CDR3 coding sequence is TGTGCCAGCAGCCCCCATAACTTCCAAGAGACCCAGTACTTC. It encodes CASSPHNFQETQYF.

The chain carries TRBV19 and TRBJ2-1, with 8 bases aligning to TRBD2. Germline V gene data show CDR1 as LNHDA and CDR2 as SQIVND (reference sequence). The CDR3 consists of 14 residues. Germline trimming cut 7 bases from V and 7 bases from J; bases unmatched to any gene: 9. The CDR3 coding sequence is TGTGCCAGTAATAAGGGACTAGGCGATAATGAGCAGTTCTTC. The encoded protein is CASNKGLGDNEQFF.

This sequence joins TRBV10-3 and TRBJ2-3; 8 positions match TRBD2. The CDR3 sequence is 13 residues long. With V trimmed by 7 bases and J by 6 bases, 6 bases remained unmatched. Germline V gene lookup returns CDR1 ENHRY and CDR2 SYGVKD. CDR3 sequence (DNA): TGTGCCATCACCGGGGGGGCTACGGATACGCAGTATTTT. The encoded protein is CAITGGATDTQYF.

The V and J genes are TRBV28 and TRBJ2-5; the match to TRBD1 covers 11 bases. The germline gives CDR1 MDHEN, CDR2 SYDVKM. This CDR3 contains 16 residues. V lost 5 bases and J lost 4; bases outside the gene matches: 9. In nucleotides, the CDR3 is TGTGCCAGCAGTCAACCGGGACAGGGGGTTCGAGAGACCCAGTACTTC. It codes for CASSQPGQGVRETQYF.

The CDR3 sequence is CASSLLTDKNGYTF. The CDR3 DNA reads as TGTGCCAGCAGTTTATTAACAGACAAAAATGGCTACACCTTC. V is TRBV28 and J is TRBJ1-2; no clear D gene. Germline V lookup: CDR1 MDHEN, CDR2 SYDVKM. V shed 1 base and J shed 6 bases, with 12 bases lying between them. The CDR3 has 14 residues.

As for this clone: The sample contains more than one DNA sequence encoding this CDR3. This chain uses TRBV18 with TRBJ2-7; 10 bases match TRBD1. V was pared by 3 bases and J by 2 bases, with 4 bases of the junction left unmatched. This CDR3 has 15 amino acids. Germline assignment: CDR1 KGHSH and CDR2 LQKENI. The CDR3 coding sequence is TGTGCCAGCTCACCCCCCGGGACAGGGGCCTACGAGCAGTACTTC. Translated, it gives CASSPPGTGAYEQYF. The full variable domain, in which reference TRBV18 and TRBJ2-7 provide the parts outside the CDR3, is NAGVMQNPRHLVRRRGQEARLRCSPMKGHSHVYWYRQLPEEGLKFMVYLQKENIIDESGMPKERFSAEFPKEGPSILRIQQVVRGDSAAYFCASSPPGTGAYEQYFGPGTRLTVT.

V gene TRBV5-1 combines with J gene TRBJ2-7; 10 bases agree with TRBD2. The V gene's germline CDR1 is SGHRS and CDR2 YFSETQ. This CDR3 is built from 15 residues. V dropped 5 bases and J dropped 1; count of bases not matched to a gene: 6. CDR3 DNA: TGCGCCAGCAGGTACGGGACTAGCGTTTCCTACGAGCAGTACTTC. Translated, it gives CASRYGTSVSYEQYF.

This chain connects TRBV5-1 to TRBJ2-5; 8 bases are shared with TRBD2. Germline V gene sequence: CDR1 SGHRS, CDR2 YFSETQ. The V segment lost 4 bases and the J segment 1 base; nucleotides outside the gene matches: 3. There are 14 residues in the CDR3. The DNA for the CDR3 is TGCGCCAGCAGCCCGGCGGGGGGCCAAGAGACCCAGTACTTC. It translates to CASSPAGGQETQYF.

J is TRBJ1-2 and V is TRBV4-3; TRBD1 is a possible D gene (5 bases). V lost 1 base and J lost 5, with 8 bases in between. Germline CDR1 LGHNA, CDR2 YSLEER. This CDR3 is built from 13 residues. The CDR3 region is CASSQAAGYGYTF. The CDR3 DNA sequence: TGCGCCAGCAGCCAAGCGGCAGGGTATGGCTACACCTTC.

The chain recombines TRBV19 with TRBJ2-2; 7 bases are a match to TRBD2. Germline V CDR1 and CDR2: LNHDA, SQIVND (reference sequence). V lost 6 bases, J lost 9 bases, and 10 bases stayed unmatched. The CDR3 spans 14 residues. CDR3 loop: CASRPTSERRELFF. The CDR3 nucleotides read TGTGCCAGTAGACCTACTAGCGAACGCCGGGAGCTGTTTTTT.

V usage is TRBV5-4 and J usage is TRBJ2-7; tentatively, D is TRBD2 (5 bases). CDR1 and CDR2 from the germline V gene are SGHNT and YYREEE (reference sequence). The CDR3 is made up of 15 amino acids. V lost 0 bases and J 7 bases, leaving 17 bases between the germline ends. The CDR3, as DNA: TGTGCCAGCAGCTTGGCGTCTAGCCTTTCGGGGGAGCAGTACTTC. Protein: CASSLASSLSGEQYF.

The chain combines TRBV5-4 with TRBJ1-3; possibly TRBD1 for D (6 bases). Germline lookup yields CDR1 SGHNT and CDR2 YYREEE (reference sequence). V lost 1 base and J lost 0, with 11 bases in between. The CDR3 sequence is 16 residues long. CDR3 loop: CASSLPGGISGNTIYF. The CDR3 DNA reads as TGTGCCAGCAGCTTGCCGGGGGGCATCTCTGGAAACACCATATATTTT.